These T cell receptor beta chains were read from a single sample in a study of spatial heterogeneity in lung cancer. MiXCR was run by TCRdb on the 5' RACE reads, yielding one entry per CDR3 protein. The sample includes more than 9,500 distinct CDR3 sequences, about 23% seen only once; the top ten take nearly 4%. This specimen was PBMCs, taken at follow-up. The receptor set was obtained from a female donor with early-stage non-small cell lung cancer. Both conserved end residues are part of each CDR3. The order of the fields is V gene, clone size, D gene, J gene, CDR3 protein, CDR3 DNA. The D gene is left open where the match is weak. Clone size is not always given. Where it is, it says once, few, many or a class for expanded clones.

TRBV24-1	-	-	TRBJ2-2	CATSDGGLEAGELFF	TGTGCCACCAGTGATGGTGGTCTCGAGGCCGGGGAGCTGTTTTTT
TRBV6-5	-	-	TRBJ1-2	CASSRWQGRNGYTF	TGTGCCAGCAGTCGATGGCAGGGGCGCAATGGCTACACCTTC
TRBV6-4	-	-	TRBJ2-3	CASSDTRLPASDTQYF	TGTGCCAGCAGTGACACGCGTTTACCGGCATCCGATACGCAGTATTTT
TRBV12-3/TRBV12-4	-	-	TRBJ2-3	CAVGQSAMSQYF	TGTGCCGTTGGGCAGTCTGCAATGTCGCAGTATTTT
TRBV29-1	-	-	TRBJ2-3	CSVTSLTDTQYF	TGCAGCGTCACTTCACTGACAGATACGCAGTATTTT
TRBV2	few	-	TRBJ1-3	CASKESGDGNTIYF	TGTGCCAGCAAGGAGTCAGGGGATGGAAACACCATATATTTT
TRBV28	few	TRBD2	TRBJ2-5	CASSLTSRETQYF	TGTGCCAGCAGTTTGACTAGCAGAGAGACCCAGTACTTC
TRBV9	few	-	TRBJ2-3	CASSVDGDTQYF	TGTGCCAGCAGCGTCGATGGAGATACGCAGTATTTT
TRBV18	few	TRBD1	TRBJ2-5	CASSPPTGQGQETQYF	TGTGCCAGCTCACCACCGACGGGACAGGGTCAAGAGACCCAGTACTTC
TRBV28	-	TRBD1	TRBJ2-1	CASRQGGSYNEQFF	TGTGCCAGCAGACAGGGGGGCTCCTACAATGAGCAGTTCTTC
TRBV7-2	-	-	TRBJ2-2	CASSTGQNTGELFF	TGTGCCAGCAGCACGGGACAGAACACCGGGGAGCTGTTTTTT